The 8 T cell receptor beta chains in this list originate from one sample, sequenced in a study of cytomegalovirus exposure and HLA in healthy donors (dated by TCRdb to about 2017). Library preparation was by the immunoSEQ multiplex PCR assay. For the multiplex PCR, a mixture combining 60 forward primers for TCR Vbeta segments and 13 reverse primers for TCR Jbeta segments was used. TCRdb limited this immuneACCESS table to in-frame rearrangements with V and J called. A share of clones is missing; checked studies link under half to unresolved V genes, and the rest is unexplained. For this sample the table gives around 67,000 clones, of which roughly two thirds were detected only once. 3% to 3.5% of the sample goes to the ten largest clones. The specimen sequenced was PBMCs. The receptors derive from a woman aged 45-65 years in good health and CMV-seronegative.

The J gene is TRBJ2-1, the V gene TRBV6-5; TRBD1 aligns across 10 bases. Germline lookup yields CDR1 MNHEY and CDR2 SVGAGI. The CDR3 has 16 amino acids. The ends lost 3 bases at V and 5 bases at J; junction bases unmatched: 7. The CDR3 bases are TGTGCCAGCAGTTATTGGGGACAGGGGTTGGACAATGAGCAGTTCTTC. This gives the protein CASSYWGQGLDNEQFF.

J is TRBJ1-4 and V is TRBV7-2; weak D call: TRBD1 (5 bases). Trimming left V 5 bases short and J 5 bases short, with 18 bases between. Germline CDR1 SGHTA, CDR2 FQGNSA. This CDR3 region has 16 residues. CDR3 nucleotide sequence: TGTGCCAGCAGCCCCCGAAGGGGCCCTGAAAATGAAAAACTGTTTTTT. Amino acid sequence: CASSPRRGPENEKLFF.

J is TRBJ2-7 and V is TRBV5-8, with D possibly being TRBD1 (6 bases). Trimming removed 0 bases from V and 4 bases from J, with 8 bases in between. CDR1 SGHTS and CDR2 YDEGEE come from the germline V gene. The CDR3 is 13 amino acids. The CDR3 bases are TGTGCCAGCAGCTTGGTCAGGGGATACGAGCAGTACTTC. Translated, it gives CASSLVRGYEQYF.

J is TRBJ2-1 and V is TRBV5-1; D possibly corresponds to TRBD2 (6 bases). Between the trimmed V and J ends, which lost 1 base and 6 bases, there was a span of 11 bases. The CDR3 is 14 residues long. Per germline, CDR1 SGHRS and CDR2 YFSETQ. Here the CDR3 reads CASSLQGLGNEQFF. CDR3 nucleotide sequence: TGCGCCAGCAGCTTGCAGGGACTGGGCAATGAGCAGTTCTTC.

This clone was seen a few times. This sequence joins TRBV4-2 and TRBJ1-2, with 7 bases aligning to TRBD1. CDR1 LGHNA and CDR2 YNFKEQ come from the germline V gene. Germline trimming cut 1 base from V and 3 bases from J; bases unmatched to any gene: 5. The CDR3 contains 15 residues. The CDR3, as DNA: TGTGCCAGCAGCCAAGTGCAGGGGGAGGACTATGGCTACACCTTC. Its translation: CASSQVQGEDYGYTF.

This clone came up a few times. The chain links TRBV28 to TRBJ2-7; D is perhaps TRBD2 (5 bases). V was clipped by 6 bases and J by 7 bases, with 10 bases between them. The CDR3 runs 11 residues. Per the germline V gene, CDR1 is MDHEN and CDR2 is SYDVKM. The CDR3 DNA reads as TGTGCCAGCAGCCCGGGATGGGAGCAGTACTTC. Its translation is CASSPGWEQYF.

This sequence joins TRBV28 and TRBJ1-5; 8 nucleotides agree with TRBD1. The germline V gene encodes CDR1 MDHEN and CDR2 SYDVKM. CDR3 length: 15 amino acids. Trimming removed 6 bases from V and 0 bases from J; junction bases left unmatched: 4. CDR3 bases: TGTGCCAGCAGATTTCAGGGGGCTAGCAATCAGCCCCAGCATTTT. Translated: CASRFQGASNQPQHF.

The CDR3 reads CASSPTSLPNNEQFF. In DNA, the CDR3 is TGTGCCAGTAGTCCCACTAGTCTCCCAAACAATGAGCAGTTCTTC. The rearrangement joins TRBV19 to TRBJ2-1, with D maybe TRBD2 (5 bases). This CDR3 spans 15 amino acids. Germline loops: CDR1 LNHDA, CDR2 SQIVND (reference sequence). Trimming removed 5 bases at V and 5 bases at J, with 16 bases between.